This T cell receptor beta chain was sequenced for a study of blood T cell repertoires in COVID-19. Study background: T cells, B-cell-depleted T cells, or PBMCs supplied cDNA or gDNA.

As originally analysed: Nucleated cell number was recorded as an estimate derived from reference gene primer amplification. Some clones are missing from TCRdb's copy, which holds only in-frame ones; the method was immunoSEQ multiplex PCR. V and J calls and clone size are those listed in that table; D and trimming were worked out from the DNA. This sample has hundreds of thousands of clones, with about 83% found just once. Participants, about 18 to 90 years old, spanned 25 or so US areas. Donors of Cohort 3 who recovered were those that had two negative PCRs, clearance, or symptom resolution. This TCR came from a woman in her 50s who had recovered from COVID-19. The sample was PBMCs or T cells enriched from blood (not recorded which).

The DNA for the CDR3 is TGTGCCAGCAGCACAGGGGGCAACACTGAAGCTTTCTTT. Amino acids: CASSTGGNTEAFF. The V and J genes are TRBV3-1 (or the pseudogene TRBV3-2) and TRBJ1-1, with 9 nucleotides matching TRBD1. Germline V lookup: CDR1 LGHDT, CDR2 YNNKEL (reference sequence). This CDR3 is built from 13 residues. V was pared by 5 bases and J by 2 bases, with 0 bases of the junction left unmatched.